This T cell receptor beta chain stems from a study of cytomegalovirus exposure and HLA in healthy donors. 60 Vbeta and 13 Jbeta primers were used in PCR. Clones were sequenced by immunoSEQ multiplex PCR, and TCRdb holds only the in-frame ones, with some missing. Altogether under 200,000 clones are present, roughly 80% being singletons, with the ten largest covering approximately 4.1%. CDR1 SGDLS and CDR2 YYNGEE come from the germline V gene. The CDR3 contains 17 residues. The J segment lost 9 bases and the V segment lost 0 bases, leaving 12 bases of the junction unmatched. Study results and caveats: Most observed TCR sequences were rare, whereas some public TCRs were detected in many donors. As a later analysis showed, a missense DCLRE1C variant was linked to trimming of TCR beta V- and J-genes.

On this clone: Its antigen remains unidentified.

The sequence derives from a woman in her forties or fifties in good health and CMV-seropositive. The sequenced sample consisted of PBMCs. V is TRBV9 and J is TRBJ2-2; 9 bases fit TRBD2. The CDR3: CASSVEQRGAHRRELFF. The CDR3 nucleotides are TGTGCCAGCAGCGTAGAACAGCGGGGGGCCCACCGGAGGGAGCTGTTTTTT.